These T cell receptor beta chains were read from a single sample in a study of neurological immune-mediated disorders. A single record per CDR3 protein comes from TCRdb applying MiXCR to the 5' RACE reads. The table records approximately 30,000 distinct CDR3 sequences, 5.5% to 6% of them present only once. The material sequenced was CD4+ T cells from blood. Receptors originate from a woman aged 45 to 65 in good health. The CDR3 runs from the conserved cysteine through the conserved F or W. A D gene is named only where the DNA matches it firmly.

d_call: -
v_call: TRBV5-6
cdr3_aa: CASSLLRQTYEQYF

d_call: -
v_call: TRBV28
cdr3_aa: CASSLIWGQGDTEAFF

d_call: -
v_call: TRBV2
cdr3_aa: CASSERGYNEQFF

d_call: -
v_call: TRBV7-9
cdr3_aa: CASSLHGPSTYEQYF

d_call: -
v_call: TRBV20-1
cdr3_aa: CSARESSPLYNEQFF

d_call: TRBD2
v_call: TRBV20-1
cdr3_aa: CSAKFGGFLNEQFF

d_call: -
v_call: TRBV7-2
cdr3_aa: CASSLGGSSAADQYF

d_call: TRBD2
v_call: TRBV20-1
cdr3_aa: CSAPIGASGKWETQYF

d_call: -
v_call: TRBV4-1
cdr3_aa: CASSPPGTRSYNEQFF

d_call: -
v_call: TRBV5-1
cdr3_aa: CASSLAANTGELFF

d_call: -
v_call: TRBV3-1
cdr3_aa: CASSQGDLKINQPQHF

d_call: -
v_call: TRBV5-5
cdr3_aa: CASSKYGGDSTGELFF

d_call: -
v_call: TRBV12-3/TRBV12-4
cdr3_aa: CASSIAGDLPLHF

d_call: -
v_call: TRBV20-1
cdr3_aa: CSARSSLWANTEAFF

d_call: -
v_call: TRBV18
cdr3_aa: CASSPNRASTDTQYF

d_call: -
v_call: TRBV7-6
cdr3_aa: CASSSETVAGELFF